Below, 31 T cell receptor beta chains from the same sample are listed, as sequenced in a study of T cell responses to AZD1222 COVID-19 vaccine. Using immunoSEQ multiplex PCR, the repertoire was profiled, and TCRdb retains in-frame clones only, with some absent. The sample gives roughly 150,000 clones, about 93% of which show up once; 4.5% to 5.5% is in the top ten. The sample here was peripheral blood, taken on day 0 of AZD1222 vaccination. Receptors were obtained from an adult in good health.

The rearrangement links TRBV5-4 to TRBJ1-6, with 7 bases that match TRBD1. Unmatched junction bases numbered 8, after V lost 4 bases and J lost 7 bases. The CDR3 loop spans 15 amino acids. Looked up from germline, CDR1 is SGHNT and CDR2 is YYREEE (reference sequence). CDR3: CASSRDRALNSPLHF. The CDR3 coding sequence is TGTGCCAGCAGCCGAGACAGGGCCTTAAATTCACCCCTCCACTTT.

V usage is TRBV5-1 and J usage is TRBJ1-2, with TRBD1 matching 9 bases. Trimming took 2 bases from V and 14 from J; bases not matched to a gene: 10. The germline V gene encodes CDR1 SGHRS and CDR2 YFSETQ. This CDR3 is built from 13 residues. The CDR3 here is CASSLTGTGTPTF. The CDR3 DNA reads TGCGCCAGCAGCTTAACCGGGACAGGGACTCCAACCTTC.

This clone showed up just once. As DNA, the CDR3 is TGCGCCAGCAGCTTGGCTACGGTACCGGCCGGGGAGCTGTTTTTT. It translates to CASSLATVPAGELFF. This sequence joins TRBV5-1 and TRBJ2-2; D gene ambiguous. Germline CDR1 SGHRS, CDR2 YFSETQ. Trimming pared 0 bases from V and 6 bases from J, leaving 12 bases between. The CDR3 has 15 residues.

The chain joins TRBV10-2 to TRBJ1-2; the D is unclear. The CDR3 is made up of 12 amino acids. Trimming pared 4 bases from V and 3 bases from J, leaving 6 bases between. In germline, CDR1 is WSHSY, CDR2 SAAADI. The CDR3 protein is CASSVGHYGYTF. CDR3 sequence (DNA): TGCGCCAGCAGTGTAGGGCACTATGGCTACACCTTC.

The chain has TRBV27 and TRBJ1-1; TRBD1 aligns across 10 bases. The length of the CDR3 is 14 residues. Germline V CDR1 and CDR2: MNHEY, SMNVEV (reference sequence). V lost 2 bases to trimming and J lost 4 bases; unmatched junction nucleotides: 1. This chain's CDR3 is CASSLRTGGTEAFF. The CDR3 coding sequence is TGTGCCAGCAGTTTAAGGACAGGGGGCACTGAAGCTTTCTTT.

The chain uses TRBV4-3 and TRBJ1-3; D perhaps matches TRBD1 (6 bases). Germline V CDR1 and CDR2: LGHNA, YSLEER. Trimming pared 1 base from V and 12 bases from J, leaving 13 bases between. This CDR3 is 13 amino acids long. CDR3 bases: TGCGCCAGCAGCCAAGCCAACCCAGGGGTCATATATTTT. Protein sequence: CASSQANPGVIYF.

The chain carries TRBV12-3 or TRBV12-4 and TRBJ1-2; D gene uncertain. The CDR3 length is 12 residues. Trimming took off 6 bases at V and 8 bases at J, with 13 bases between the two ends. CDR3: CASSYASRGYTF. The CDR3 DNA sequence: TGTGCCAGCAGCTACGCCTCGAGGGGCTACACCTTC.

The chain combines TRBV7-2 with TRBJ1-1; D remains ambiguous. V lost 1 base to trimming and J lost 5 bases, with 8 bases between them. CDR3 length equals 13 residues. Germline V CDR1 and CDR2: SGHTA, FQGNSA. The CDR3 sequence is CASSLVPGTEAFF. The CDR3 bases are TGTGCCAGCAGCTTAGTTCCGGGGACTGAAGCTTTCTTT. Filled out from reference TRBV7-2 and TRBJ1-1, the complete variable domain reads GAGVSQSPSNKVTEKGKDVELRCDPISGHTALYWYRQSLGQGLEFLIYFQGNSAPDKSGLPSDRFSAERTGGSVSTLTIQRTQQEDSAVYLCASSLVPGTEAFFGQGTRLTVV.

This rearrangement joins TRBV12-3 or TRBV12-4 to TRBJ1-2; a weak D match, TRBD1 (5 bases). V was shortened by 5 bases and J by 4 bases, with 11 bases between the two germline ends. The CDR3 covers 13 residues. The CDR3 region is CASSHRDSYGYTF. The CDR3 DNA reads as TGTGCCAGCAGTCATCGAGACAGCTATGGCTACACCTTC.

The chain recombines TRBV27 with TRBJ2-5, with TRBD1 identical over 7 bases. Trimming removed 2 bases from V and 4 bases from J; junction bases left unmatched: 4. CDR3 length: 14 residues. CDR1 MNHEY and CDR2 SMNVEV come from the germline V gene (reference sequence). The CDR3 DNA is TGTGCCAGCAGTTTAAAGGGGGCTGGAGAGACCCAGTACTTC. Amino acid sequence: CASSLKGAGETQYF.

J is TRBJ2-7 and V is TRBV3-1 (or the pseudogene TRBV3-2); D is perhaps TRBD1 (5 bases). Trimming pared 5 bases from V and 7 bases from J, leaving 15 bases between. The germline CDR1 and CDR2 sequences are LGHDT and YNNKEL (reference sequence). The CDR3 is 13 amino acids. The CDR3 DNA sequence: TGTGCCAGCAGCGATGAGACAGCTCGGGAGCAGTACTTC. As protein: CASSDETAREQYF.

The chain employs TRBV11-2 and TRBJ1-1; 9 bases match TRBD1. Unmatched junction bases numbered 25, after V lost 6 bases and J lost 8 bases. There are 19 residues in the CDR3. CDR1 and CDR2 (germline): SGHAT, FQNNGV. As DNA, the CDR3 is TGTGCCAGCAGTTTTACTTCCGGGACAGGGATCGGTGGGGGCTCGGAAGCTTTCTTT. Translated, it gives CASSFTSGTGIGGGSEAFF.

The CDR3 spells CASWGVGEKLFF. CDR3 bases: TGTGCCAGCTGGGGGGTCGGTGAAAAACTGTTTTTT. The chain joins TRBV27 to TRBJ1-4; weak D call: TRBD1 (5 bases). This CDR3 region has 12 residues. The ends were cut back, 8 bases at V and 7 bases at J, with 11 bases in the middle. Germline V gives CDR1 MNHEY, CDR2 SMNVEV (reference sequence). The variable domain in full, with the rest retrieved from reference TRBV27 and TRBJ1-4, is EAQVTQNPRYLITVTGKKLTVTCSQNMNHEYMSWYRQDPGLGLRQIYYSMNVEVTDKGDVPEGYKVSRKEKRNFPLILESPSPNQTSLYFCASWGVGEKLFFGSGTQLSVL.

This clone showed up just a few times. The chain joins TRBV21-1 to TRBJ2-1; the D call TRBD2 from the table was never checked on the DNA. TRBV21-1 is a known pseudogene. The CDR3 is 16 amino acids. The CDR3 reads CASSKPTSGGNNEQFF. The CDR3 DNA follows: TGTGCCAGCAGCAAACCTACTAGCGGGGGAAACAATGAGCAGTTCTTC.

The rearrangement joins TRBV6-2 or TRBV6-3 to TRBJ2-1, with 10 positions matching TRBD2. This CDR3 has 16 amino acids. Germline-derived CDR1 and CDR2 are MNHEY and SVGEGT. Trimming cost V 2 bases and J 6 bases; bases outside gene matches: 7. CDR3 nucleotides: TGTGCCAGCAGTTACGGTTGGACTAGCGGCCGCAATGAGCAGTTCTTC. As protein: CASSYGWTSGRNEQFF.

The chain combines TRBV7-9 with TRBJ2-7; no reliable D call. CDR3 length: 13 amino acids. Trimming took off 6 bases at V and 5 bases at J, with 14 bases between the two ends. The germline V gene encodes CDR1 SEHNR and CDR2 FQNEAQ (reference sequence). In nucleotides, the CDR3 is TGTGCCAGCAGACGGCAGGTTGCGGACGAGCAGTACTTC. This translates into CASRRQVADEQYF.

The chain combines TRBV5-4 with TRBJ2-3; 7 nucleotides match TRBD2. The CDR3 has 16 amino acids. The germline V gene has CDR1 SGHNT and CDR2 YYREEE (reference sequence). With V trimmed by 3 bases and J by 5 bases, 12 bases remained unmatched. The DNA of the CDR3 is TGTGCCAGCAGCTCTCCGGGACTACCTGCGGTAGATACGCAGTATTTT. Amino acid sequence: CASSSPGLPAVDTQYF. Looking up the rest from reference TRBV5-4 and TRBJ2-3 gives the full variable domain: ETGVTQSPTHLIKTRGQQVTLRCSSQSGHNTVSWYQQALGQGPQFIFQYYREEENGRGNFPPRFSGLQFPNYSSELNVNALELDDSALYLCASSSPGLPAVDTQYFGPGTRLTVL.

This sequence joins TRBV4-3 and TRBJ2-7; a weak D match, TRBD2 (6 bases). The CDR3 extends over 16 amino acids. Germline loops: CDR1 LGHNA, CDR2 YSLEER. Trimming removed 1 base from V and 6 bases from J, with 19 bases in between. CDR3 DNA sequence: TGCGCCAGCAGCCAAGTCGATGGCGGGATATCGGCCGAGCAGTACTTC. Translation: CASSQVDGGISAEQYF.

The chain recombines TRBV18 with TRBJ2-2; a weak D match, TRBD1 (6 bases). Trimming pared 2 bases from V and 5 bases from J, leaving 12 bases between. CDR3 length equals 15 residues. Germline CDR1 KGHSH, CDR2 LQKENI. As DNA, the CDR3 is TGTGCCAGCTCACCAAAACAGGGCCAGACCGGGGAGCTGTTTTTT. It translates to CASSPKQGQTGELFF. Full variable domain (missing parts from reference TRBV18 and TRBJ2-2): NAGVMQNPRHLVRRRGQEARLRCSPMKGHSHVYWYRQLPEEGLKFMVYLQKENIIDESGMPKERFSAEFPKEGPSILRIQQVVRGDSAAYFCASSPKQGQTGELFFGEGSRLTVL.

The gene calls are TRBV3-1 (or the pseudogene TRBV3-2) and TRBJ1-4, with 7 bases matching TRBD1. Germline V gene sequence: CDR1 LGHDT, CDR2 YNNKEL (reference sequence). V lost 4 bases to trimming and J lost 8 bases; unmatched junction nucleotides: 7. The CDR3 totals 14 residues. This CDR3 is CASSRQGGDEKLFF. The CDR3 bases are TGTGCCAGCAGCCGACAGGGTGGAGACGAAAAACTGTTTTTT.

The rearrangement links TRBV6-2 or TRBV6-3 to TRBJ2-5; 11 bases are shared with TRBD2. CDR3 length: 16 amino acids. J lost 0 bases, V lost 6 bases, and 6 bases had no gene match. Germline V gene sequence: CDR1 MNHEY, CDR2 SVGEGT. The CDR3: CASSQGLAANQETQYF. For the CDR3, the DNA is TGTGCCAGCAGCCAGGGACTAGCGGCTAACCAAGAGACCCAGTACTTC.

The chain has TRBV6-2 or TRBV6-3 and TRBJ1-1; D is possibly TRBD1 (5 bases). CDR1 is MNHEY and CDR2 is SVGEGT in the germline V gene. The V end was cut by 6 bases, the J end by 1 base, with 9 bases between. This CDR3 region has 13 residues. Here the CDR3 DNA reads TGTGCCAGCAGCAGTGACAGGAACACTGAAGCTTTCTTT. Translated: CASSSDRNTEAFF.

As concerns this clone: Other nucleotide sequences in the sample specify the same CDR3. The V call is TRBV7-2, the J call TRBJ2-7, with D perhaps TRBD1 (6 bases). CDR3 length: 14 residues. V lost 3 bases and J 3 bases, leaving 12 bases between the germline ends. From germline, CDR1 is SGHTA and CDR2 FQGNSA. The CDR3 is CASSFGGGFYEQYF. The CDR3 coding sequence is TGTGCCAGCAGCTTTGGTGGGGGCTTCTACGAGCAGTACTTC.

This sequence joins TRBV4-1 and TRBJ2-5, with TRBD2 as a possible D gene (5 bases). V was cut by 1 base and J by 5 bases, with 8 bases left in between. This CDR3 has 13 residues. The germline V gene encodes CDR1 MGHRA and CDR2 YSYEKL. The CDR3 DNA sequence: TGCGCCAGCAGCCAAGGAACTAGGGAGACCCAGTACTTC. Translated, it gives CASSQGTRETQYF.

The chain couples TRBV30 to TRBJ1-2; no clear D gene. CDR1 and CDR2 (germline): GTSNPN, SVGIG (reference sequence). The V and J ends lost 3 bases and 5 bases respectively, with 13 bases between them. The CDR3 runs 13 residues. The CDR3 nucleotides read TGTGCCTGGAGGTTGGACGGTTTATATGGCTACACCTTC. It codes for CAWRLDGLYGYTF.

The V call is TRBV28, the J call TRBJ1-1; no reliable D call. The CDR3 spans 13 residues. Germline loops: CDR1 MDHEN, CDR2 SYDVKM. V lost 3 bases and J 2 bases, leaving 7 bases between the germline ends. The CDR3 region has the DNA TGTGCCAGCAGTTTGACATTAAACACTGAAGCTTTCTTT. This encodes CASSLTLNTEAFF. The full variable domain, its missing parts supplied by reference TRBV28 and TRBJ1-1, is DVKVTQSSRYLVKRTGEKVFLECVQDMDHENMFWYRQDPGLGLRLIYFSYDVKMKEKGDIPEGYSVSREKKERFSLILESASTNQTSMYLCASSLTLNTEAFFGQGTRLTVV.

Only one count was recorded for this clone. This rearrangement joins TRBV5-4 to TRBJ2-7; D may be TRBD1 (5 bases). V lost 2 bases, J lost 2 bases, and 8 bases lay in between. The CDR3 loop spans 13 amino acids. Germline V gene data show CDR1 as SGHNT and CDR2 as YYREEE (reference sequence). Here the CDR3 DNA reads TGTGCCAGCAGCTTCCAGGGTCCCTACGAGCAGTACTTC. Amino acids: CASSFQGPYEQYF.

The chain couples TRBV27 to TRBJ1-5; possibly TRBD1 for D (5 bases). This CDR3 has 14 residues. The germline V gene encodes CDR1 MNHEY and CDR2 SMNVEV (reference sequence). The V end lost 6 bases, the J end lost 4 bases, and 13 bases lay between the germline ends. The CDR3 region is CASSPGVPNQPQHF. Here the CDR3 DNA reads TGTGCCAGCAGCCCGGGGGTCCCTAATCAGCCCCAGCATTTT.

The V gene is TRBV16, the J gene TRBJ1-5; D is ambiguous. Trimming cost V 2 bases and J 4 bases, with 18 bases left between them. The germline CDR1 and CDR2 sequences are KGHSY and FQNENV. The length of the CDR3 is 17 residues. The CDR3 region has the DNA TGTGCCAGCAGCCAAGAAGGTTTCGGCCCCTTAAATCAGCCCCAGCATTTT. As protein: CASSQEGFGPLNQPQHF.

The chain has TRBV3-1 (or the pseudogene TRBV3-2) and TRBJ2-3; TRBD2 matches 10 bases. Losses at the gene ends were 2 bases for V and 6 bases for J; bases not matched to a gene: 8. This CDR3 contains 16 residues. CDR1 and CDR2 (germline): LGHDT, YNNKEL (reference sequence). The CDR3 reads CASSQSTSGQGDTQYF. CDR3 DNA: TGTGCCAGCAGCCAATCGACTAGCGGGCAAGGGGATACGCAGTATTTT.

The gene calls are TRBV7-6 and TRBJ1-4, with 7 bases fitting TRBD1. V shed 5 bases, J shed 3 bases, and the junction held 12 bases outside the gene matches. Germline V gene data show CDR1 as SGHVS and CDR2 as FNYEAQ. The CDR3 loop spans 17 amino acids. The CDR3 loop is CASSLTRTGPSNEKLFF. CDR3 nucleotide sequence: TGTGCCAGCAGCCTCACCCGGACAGGCCCATCTAATGAAAAACTGTTTTTT.